Detailed here is one TCR beta chain. This entry belongs to a study of T cells in Graves' hyperthyroidism and ophthalmopathy. Amplification targeted TCR beta CDR3 regions from RNA transcripts. When the TCR CDR3 underwent first-round RT-PCR, the HTBI primer set was used. Via MiXCR, TCRdb re-called the multiplex PCR reads, giving one row per CDR3 protein. The sample yields roughly 710,000 distinct CDR3 sequences, roughly a third seen once. The germline gives CDR1 SGHRS, CDR2 YFSETQ. V lost 1 base and J 0 bases, leaving 7 bases between the germline ends. The length of the CDR3 is 14 residues. This receptor was obtained from a woman aged 40-49 years with Graves' hyperthyroidism. The J gene is TRBJ1-2, the V gene TRBV5-1; D ambiguous. The specimen was blood. CDR3 sequence (DNA): TGCGCCAGCAGCTTGCAGACACCTAACTATGGCTACACCTTC. Protein product: CASSLQTPNYGYTF.